The next 26 T cell receptor beta chains were all read from a single sample in a study of blood T cell repertoires in COVID-19. The method was immunoSEQ multiplex PCR; TCRdb's version includes in-frame clones alone and lacks a portion of them. The sample yields about 670,000 clones, 75% to 90% seen once. Source material: peripheral blood. The receptors were sampled from a woman aged 18-29 years with acute or convalescent COVID-19.

This chain uses TRBV24-1 with TRBJ2-1, with no clear D. The V and J ends lost 5 bases and 0 bases respectively, with 7 bases between them. The CDR3 consists of 14 residues. The germline V gene encodes CDR1 KGHDR and CDR2 SFDVKD. CDR3 coding DNA: TGTGCCACCAGTGGGAGCAGCTCCTACAATGAGCAGTTCTTC. This sequence encodes CATSGSSSYNEQFF.

For the CDR3, the DNA is TGTGCCAGCAGTCCAAGGGGCGCAGGCACAGATACGCAGTATTTT. It yields the protein CASSPRGAGTDTQYF. The chain couples TRBV28 to TRBJ2-3, with D perhaps matching TRBD1 (5 bases). CDR1 and CDR2 (germline): MDHEN, SYDVKM. The V and J ends lost 5 bases and 1 base respectively, with 13 bases between them. CDR3 size: 15 residues.

This sequence joins TRBV3-1 (or the pseudogene TRBV3-2) and TRBJ2-3, with D tentatively TRBD1 (6 bases). This CDR3 is 16 amino acids long. CDR1 and CDR2 from the germline V gene are LGHDT and YNNKEL (reference sequence). The V end lost 4 bases, the J end lost 0 bases, and 14 bases lay between the germline ends. The CDR3 sequence: CASSPPPGQSTDTQYF. DNA for the CDR3: TGTGCCAGCAGCCCTCCCCCGGGACAAAGCACAGATACGCAGTATTTT.

The CDR3 loop reads CASSLGQYNEQFF. In DNA, the CDR3 is TGTGCCAGCAGTTTAGGACAGTACAATGAGCAGTTCTTC. The chain is built from TRBV27 and TRBJ2-1, with TRBD1 as a possible D gene (6 bases). This CDR3 has 13 residues. V was shortened by 2 bases and J by 4 bases, with 6 bases between the two germline ends. CDR1 is MNHEY, CDR2 SMNVEV, per germline (reference sequence).

There are a few counts of this clone. The chain has TRBV9 and TRBJ1-2; 10 nucleotides match TRBD1. This CDR3 has 16 residues. Trimming cost V 1 base and J 8 bases; bases outside gene matches: 11. Germline CDR1 and CDR2: SGDLS and YYNGEE. CDR3 amino acids: CASSVYNSGTGDGYTF. CDR3 sequence (DNA): TGTGCCAGCAGCGTATACAATAGCGGGACAGGGGACGGCTACACCTTC.

The V and J genes are TRBV3-1 (or the pseudogene TRBV3-2) and TRBJ2-7; no firm D call. The ends were cut back, 1 base at V and 4 bases at J, with 8 bases in the middle. This CDR3 is built from 13 residues. Germline lookup yields CDR1 LGHDT and CDR2 YNNKEL (reference sequence). CDR3 loop: CASSQGTSYEQYF. In DNA form, the CDR3 reads TGTGCCAGCAGCCAAGGAACGAGTTACGAGCAGTACTTC.

The genes are TRBV19 and TRBJ2-7; TRBD2 agrees at 7 bases. Germline V gene sequence: CDR1 LNHDA, CDR2 SQIVND (reference sequence). The CDR3 has 15 amino acids. V was pared by 3 bases and J by 1 base, with 6 bases of the junction left unmatched. The CDR3 spells CASSIRSGSSYEQYF. The CDR3 DNA reads as TGTGCCAGTAGTATCCGTAGCGGGTCGTCCTACGAGCAGTACTTC.

The V gene is TRBV5-1, the J gene TRBJ2-1; D is perhaps TRBD2 (7 bases). This CDR3 spans 15 amino acids. Trimming cost V 5 bases and J 4 bases, with 16 bases left between them. Germline loops: CDR1 SGHRS, CDR2 YFSETQ. The DNA of the CDR3 is TGCGCCAGCAGGCAAGCGGGACAAGGTTACAATGAGCAGTTCTTC. Translation: CASRQAGQGYNEQFF.

This rearrangement joins TRBV7-3 to TRBJ2-7, with 7 bases matching TRBD2. The CDR3 is 15 amino acids. Germline V gives CDR1 SGHTA, CDR2 FQGTGA. J lost 3 bases, V lost 1 base, and 6 bases had no gene match. The CDR3 DNA follows: TGTGCCAGCAGCTTAAGCGGGGGACCTTTCTACGAGCAGTACTTC. Translated: CASSLSGGPFYEQYF.

The chain has TRBV7-8 and TRBJ1-2; D might be TRBD1 (6 bases). Trimming took 6 bases from V and 4 from J, leaving 15 bases between them. Per the germline V gene, CDR1 is SGHVS and CDR2 is FQNEAQ. The CDR3 has 14 amino acids. CDR3 sequence reads: CASRPIRGGYGYTF. CDR3 DNA: TGTGCCAGCAGGCCGATCCGAGGGGGCTATGGCTACACCTTC.

The V and J genes are TRBV6-5 and TRBJ1-1; the match to TRBD1 covers 7 bases. In germline, CDR1 is MNHEY, CDR2 SVGAGI. J gave up 1 base and V 6 bases, and 8 bases lay outside the gene matches. The CDR3 consists of 15 residues. CDR3 region: CASSHSTGRNTEAFF. CDR3 DNA: TGTGCCAGCAGCCACTCGACAGGGCGGAACACTGAAGCTTTCTTT.

The chain uses TRBV3-1 (or the pseudogene TRBV3-2) and TRBJ2-5; TRBD2 aligns across 7 bases. After removal of 0 bases from V and 3 bases from J, the junction contained 4 bases not matched to a gene. The CDR3 sequence is 15 residues long. Germline V gene sequence: CDR1 LGHDT, CDR2 YNNKEL (reference sequence). CDR3 bases: TGTGCCAGCAGCCAAGATCTACGGGGGGAAGAGACCCAGTACTTC. Translating gives CASSQDLRGEETQYF.

The chain employs TRBV19 and TRBJ1-2, with no clear D. Germline lookup yields CDR1 LNHDA and CDR2 SQIVND (reference sequence). The CDR3 sequence is 15 residues long. The ends were cut back, 7 bases at V and 8 bases at J, with 23 bases in the middle. The CDR3 here is CASTTKVTVEKGYTF. The CDR3, as DNA: TGTGCCAGTACCACAAAGGTAACAGTAGAGAAGGGCTACACCTTC. Full variable domain (outside the CDR3, taken from reference TRBV19 and TRBJ1-2): DGGITQSPKYLFRKEGQNVTLSCEQNLNHDAMYWYRQDPGQGLRLIYYSQIVNDFQKGDIAEGYSVSREKKESFPLTVTSAQKNPTAFYLCASTTKVTVEKGYTFGSGTRLTVV.

The chain links TRBV4-2 to TRBJ2-5; TRBD2 agrees at 12 bases. Germline lookup yields CDR1 LGHNA and CDR2 YNFKEQ. The CDR3 consists of 16 residues. J was trimmed by 2 bases and V by 4 bases; bases with no gene match: 5. Written as DNA, the CDR3 is TGTGCCAGCAGCCGACGACTAGCGGGGGCGCAAGAGACCCAGTACTTC. This codes for CASSRRLAGAQETQYF.

The rearrangement links TRBV5-1 to TRBJ2-7, with a tentative D call TRBD2 (6 bases). Germline V gene data show CDR1 as SGHRS and CDR2 as YFSETQ. The CDR3 is 16 residues long. V lost 0 bases to trimming and J lost 1 base, with 14 bases between them. The chain's CDR3 is CASSLGQGGPSYEQYF. CDR3 sequence (DNA): TGCGCCAGCAGCTTGGGGCAGGGAGGACCTTCCTACGAGCAGTACTTC.

The chain carries TRBV7-2 and TRBJ2-2, with 8 bases lining up with TRBD2. The V segment lost 4 bases and the J segment 5 bases; nucleotides outside the gene matches: 9. Germline V CDR1 and CDR2: SGHTA, FQGNSA. The CDR3 contains 16 residues. CDR3 loop: CASSSFGGARTGELFF. CDR3 nucleotides: TGTGCCAGCAGCTCTTTCGGGGGGGCCCGAACCGGGGAGCTGTTTTTT.

This chain joins TRBV5-1 and TRBJ1-2; 9 nucleotides match TRBD1. The CDR3 runs 14 residues. The V segment lost 2 bases and the J segment 7 bases; nucleotides outside the gene matches: 6. CDR1 SGHRS and CDR2 YFSETQ come from the germline V gene. DNA for the CDR3: TGCGCCAGCAGCTTAGTCGACAGGGGGTTTGGCTACACCTTC. It translates to CASSLVDRGFGYTF. Drawing the rest from reference TRBV5-1 and TRBJ1-2, the complete variable domain is KAGVTQTPRYLIKTRGQQVTLSCSPISGHRSVSWYQQTPGQGLQFLFEYFSETQRNKGNFPGRFSGRQFSNSRSEMNVSTLELGDSALYLCASSLVDRGFGYTFGSGTRLTVV.

The chain couples TRBV7-6 to TRBJ1-5; perhaps TRBD1 as D (6 bases). The CDR3 runs 17 residues. The V gene lost 5 bases and the J gene lost 0 bases, with 17 bases spanning the gap. The germline V gene encodes CDR1 SGHVS and CDR2 FNYEAQ. The CDR3 nucleotides are TGTGCCAGCAGCCCATCGTGGGACATCGATAGCAATCAGCCCCAGCATTTT. Translation: CASSPSWDIDSNQPQHF.

This rearrangement joins TRBV6-5 to TRBJ1-5; D is unclear. Germline CDR1 reads MNHEY; CDR2 reads SVGAGI. There are 15 residues in the CDR3. V lost 6 bases to trimming and J lost 6 bases, with 18 bases between them. Written as DNA, the CDR3 is TGTGCCAGCAGCCTTCGGAAGGTAACGGGTCAGCCCCAGCATTTT. This sequence encodes CASSLRKVTGQPQHF.

The genes are TRBV7-3 and TRBJ1-5; 7 positions match TRBD1. The CDR3 contains 15 residues. V dropped 7 bases and J dropped 6; count of bases not matched to a gene: 12. Germline V gene sequence: CDR1 SGHTA, CDR2 FQGTGA. The CDR3 loop reads CASTRSQGKVQPQHF. The CDR3 coding sequence is TGTGCCAGCACCCGATCACAGGGGAAGGTTCAGCCCCAGCATTTT.

The V and J genes are TRBV24-1 and TRBJ2-3; D is possibly TRBD2 (5 bases). V lost 7 bases to trimming and J lost 1 base, with 8 bases between them. This CDR3 has 13 residues. Germline CDR1 and CDR2: KGHDR and SFDVKD. The CDR3 spells CATRPGGTDTQYF. In DNA form, the CDR3 reads TGTGCCACCAGACCCGGGGGCACAGATACGCAGTATTTT.

The J gene is TRBJ1-1, the V gene TRBV20-1; D is uncertain. V was trimmed by 3 bases and J by 1 base, leaving 6 bases between them. This CDR3 contains 12 residues. Germline lookup yields CDR1 DFQATT and CDR2 SNEGSKA (reference sequence). The CDR3 reads CSASNRNTEAFF. CDR3 DNA: TGCAGTGCTAGTAACAGGAACACTGAAGCTTTCTTT.

The chain combines TRBV10-3 with TRBJ1-2, with 10 bases aligning to TRBD1. Trimming at V came to 3 bases and at J to 6 bases, leaving 10 bases not matched to a gene. Germline CDR1 and CDR2: ENHRY and SYGVKD. The CDR3 loop spans 16 amino acids. In DNA, the CDR3 is TGTGCCATCAGTGACCTGGGACAGGGGTTCCTTGATGGCTACACCTTC. Protein: CAISDLGQGFLDGYTF.

This clone was detected a few times. The chain employs TRBV6-5 and TRBJ1-2, with D tentatively TRBD1 (5 bases). CDR1 is MNHEY and CDR2 is SVGAGI in the germline V gene. The V and J ends lost 5 bases and 0 bases respectively, with 13 bases between them. This CDR3 is built from 15 residues. This chain's CDR3 is CASSLDSNTNYGYTF. The CDR3 nucleotides are TGTGCCAGCAGTCTCGACAGTAACACTAACTATGGCTACACCTTC.

The rearrangement uses TRBV19 and TRBJ1-2, with a weak D call TRBD1 (6 bases). CDR3 size: 15 residues. Germline assignment: CDR1 LNHDA and CDR2 SQIVND (reference sequence). V lost 1 base and J lost 8, with 17 bases in between. The CDR3 DNA reads as TGTGCCAGTAGTATAGCTACACTTCAGGGGCAAGGCTACACCTTC. Protein: CASSIATLQGQGYTF.

The genes are TRBV11-1 and TRBJ1-5, with no clear D. CDR1 and CDR2 from the germline V gene are SGHAT and FQDESV (reference sequence). Deletions cut 5 bases from V and 5 bases from J, with 13 bases between. The CDR3 is 14 residues long. CDR3 residues: CASSPGGFHQPQHF. DNA for the CDR3: TGTGCCAGCAGCCCCGGAGGTTTTCATCAGCCCCAGCATTTT. Supplemented by reference TRBV11-1 and TRBJ1-5, the full variable domain reads EAEVAQSPRYKITEKSQAVAFWCDPISGHATLYWYRQILGQGPELLVQFQDESVVDDSQLPKDRFSAERLKGVDSTLKIQPAELGDSAMYLCASSPGGFHQPQHFGDGTRLSIL.